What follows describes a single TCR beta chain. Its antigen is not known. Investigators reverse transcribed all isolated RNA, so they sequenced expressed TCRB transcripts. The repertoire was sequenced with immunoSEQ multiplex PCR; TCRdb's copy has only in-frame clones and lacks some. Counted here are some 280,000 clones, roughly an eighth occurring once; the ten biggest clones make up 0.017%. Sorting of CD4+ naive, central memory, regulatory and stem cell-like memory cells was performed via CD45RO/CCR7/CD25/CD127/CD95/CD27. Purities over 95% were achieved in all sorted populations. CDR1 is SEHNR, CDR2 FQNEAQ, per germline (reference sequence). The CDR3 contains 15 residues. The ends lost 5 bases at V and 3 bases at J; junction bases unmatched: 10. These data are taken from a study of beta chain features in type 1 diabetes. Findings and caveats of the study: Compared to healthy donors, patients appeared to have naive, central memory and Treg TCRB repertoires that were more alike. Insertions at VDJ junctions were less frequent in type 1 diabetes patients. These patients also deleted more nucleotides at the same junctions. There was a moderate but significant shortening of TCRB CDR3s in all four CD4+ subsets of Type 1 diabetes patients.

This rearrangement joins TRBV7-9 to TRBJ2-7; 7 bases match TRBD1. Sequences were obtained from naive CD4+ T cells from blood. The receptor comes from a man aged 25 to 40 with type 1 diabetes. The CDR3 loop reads CASSRTWDRSYEQYF. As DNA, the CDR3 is TGTGCCAGCAGCCGAACGTGGGACAGAAGCTACGAGCAGTACTTC. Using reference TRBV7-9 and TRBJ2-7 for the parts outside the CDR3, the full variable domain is DTGVSQNPRHKITKRGQNVTFRCDPISEHNRLYWYRQTLGQGPEFLTYFQNEAQLEKSRLLSDRFSAERPKGSFSTLEIQRTEQGDSAMYLCASSRTWDRSYEQYFGPGTRLTVT.